Below are 23 T cell receptor beta chains sequenced from a single sample in a study of shared clonotypes between healthy human individuals. Generated by immunoSEQ multiplex PCR, the TCRdb table keeps only in-frame clones and is missing some. Of under 850,000 clones in the sample, 90% to 95% were seen once. It was CD45RO-negative cells, positively selected for CCR7, that made up naive CD8 cells, with terminally differentiated effector memory CD45RA+ cells excluded. Sequencing was carried out using naive CD8+ T cells sorted from blood. The origin of the receptors is a man younger than 45 in good health.

The rearrangement uses TRBV7-6 and TRBJ2-3; TRBD2 is a possible D gene (5 bases). CDR1 and CDR2 (germline): SGHVS, FNYEAQ. The CDR3 has 16 residues. V shed 2 bases and J shed 3 bases, with 15 bases lying between them. CDR3 bases: TGTGCCAGCAGCTTATGGAGTTTGGACTGGACAGATACGCAGTATTTT. It encodes CASSLWSLDWTDTQYF. Drawing the rest from reference TRBV7-6 and TRBJ2-3, the complete variable domain is GAGVSQSPRYKVTKRGQDVALRCDPISGHVSLYWYRQALGQGPEFLTYFNYEAQQDKSGLPNDRFSAERPEGSISTLTIQRTEQRDSAMYRCASSLWSLDWTDTQYFGPGTRLTVL.

The V call is TRBV7-9, the J call TRBJ2-1, with 9 bases matching TRBD1. The CDR3 loop spans 17 amino acids. The germline V gene encodes CDR1 SEHNR and CDR2 FQNEAQ (reference sequence). V lost 1 base and J lost 7; bases outside the gene matches: 11. CDR3 amino acids: CASSLVSGTGYRNEQFF. The CDR3 DNA follows: TGTGCCAGCAGCTTAGTGAGCGGGACAGGGTATAGGAATGAGCAGTTCTTC.

This chain connects TRBV6-6 to TRBJ1-1, with D maybe TRBD1 (5 bases). The germline V gene encodes CDR1 MNHNY and CDR2 SVGAGI (reference sequence). V was trimmed by 6 bases and J by 5 bases, leaving 19 bases between them. This CDR3 has 15 amino acids. The CDR3 is CASSPVAVGHTEAFF. The CDR3 bases are TGTGCCAGCAGCCCAGTTGCGGTGGGGCATACTGAAGCTTTCTTT.

This sequence joins TRBV27 and TRBJ2-7, with D possibly TRBD1 on 5 matching bases. Germline CDR1 and CDR2: MNHEY and SMNVEV (reference sequence). V was pared by 0 bases and J by 0 bases, with 12 bases between. The CDR3 has 16 amino acids. The CDR3 sequence is CASSLSAGMSSYEQYF. CDR3 sequence (DNA): TGTGCCAGCAGTTTATCGGCAGGGATGAGCTCCTACGAGCAGTACTTC.

The chain employs TRBV7-2 and TRBJ2-2; 10 bases agree with TRBD1. This CDR3 is built from 15 residues. Germline CDR1 SGHTA, CDR2 FQGNSA. V was clipped by 5 bases and J by 5 bases; unmatched bases: 5. CDR3 loop: CASSIDRGRTGELFF. The CDR3 region has the DNA TGTGCCAGCAGCATCGACAGGGGGCGGACCGGGGAGCTGTTTTTT.

The rearrangement uses TRBV29-1 and TRBJ1-1; D gene uncertain. Germline CDR1 is SQVTM and CDR2 is ANQGSEA. Trimming pared 6 bases from V and 6 bases from J, leaving 8 bases between. The CDR3 totals 10 residues. The CDR3 region is CSVGGAEAFF. CDR3 DNA sequence: TGCAGCGTAGGTGGAGCTGAAGCTTTCTTT.

The chain combines TRBV27 with TRBJ1-2; maybe TRBD1 (6 bases). Trimming left V 1 base short and J 2 bases short, with 8 bases between. The CDR3 consists of 14 residues. The germline gives CDR1 MNHEY, CDR2 SMNVEV (reference sequence). CDR3 region: CASSLWGPNYGYTF. CDR3 sequence (DNA): TGTGCCAGCAGTTTATGGGGGCCCAACTATGGCTACACCTTC.

The gene calls are TRBV9 and TRBJ2-2; D is uncertain. The germline V and J ends were trimmed by 2 bases and 7 bases, with 9 bases remaining between them. The CDR3 totals 13 residues. Germline V gene lookup returns CDR1 SGDLS and CDR2 YYNGEE. The CDR3 DNA is TGTGCCAGCAGCGTCCAAAGATACGGGGAGCTGTTTTTT. Protein product: CASSVQRYGELFF.

This sequence joins TRBV19 and TRBJ1-5; D unclear. The CDR3 is 14 residues long. Per the germline V gene, CDR1 is LNHDA and CDR2 is SQIVND (reference sequence). Trimming cost V 2 bases and J 3 bases, with 8 bases left between them. The CDR3 loop reads CASSISGYNQPQHF. The CDR3 bases are TGTGCCAGTAGTATATCGGGGTACAATCAGCCCCAGCATTTT.

This rearrangement joins TRBV13 to TRBJ2-7, with a weak D call TRBD1 (5 bases). The ends were cut back, 4 bases at V and 1 base at J, with 14 bases in the middle. This CDR3 contains 15 residues. CDR1 and CDR2 (germline): PRHDT, FYEKMQ (reference sequence). DNA for the CDR3: TGTGCCAGCAGCTCCACAGGAAGCATGTCCTACGAGCAGTACTTC. As protein: CASSSTGSMSYEQYF.

The chain recombines TRBV19 with TRBJ2-7; D not certain. Germline loops: CDR1 LNHDA, CDR2 SQIVND (reference sequence). The V gene lost 8 bases and the J gene lost 1 base, with 12 bases spanning the gap. The CDR3 length is 13 residues. CDR3 nucleotides: TGTGCCAGTTCTAATCGGCTGTCCTACGAGCAGTACTTC. It specifies CASSNRLSYEQYF.

This chain joins TRBV11-2 and TRBJ2-4; D gene unclear. V was clipped by 3 bases and J by 0 bases, with 3 bases between them. From germline, CDR1 is SGHAT and CDR2 FQNNGV. There are 13 residues in the CDR3. The CDR3 DNA reads TGTGCCAGCAGCTTGGTAGCCAAAAACATTCAGTACTTC. Protein: CASSLVAKNIQYF. The full variable domain, rest sourced from reference TRBV11-2 and TRBJ2-4, is EAGVAQSPRYKIIEKRQSVAFWCNPISGHATLYWYQQILGQGPKLLIQFQNNGVVDDSQLPKDRFSAERLKGVDSTLKIQPAKLEDSAVYLCASSLVAKNIQYFGAGTRLSVL.

The chain has TRBV7-7 and TRBJ2-3; a weak D match, TRBD2 (5 bases). This CDR3 region has 16 residues. From germline, CDR1 is SSHAT and CDR2 FNYEAQ (reference sequence). V gave up 1 base and J gave up 0 bases, with 11 bases separating them. The CDR3 region has the DNA TGTGCCAGCAGCTTAGGAAGCGGCTATAGCACAGATACGCAGTATTTT. Protein product: CASSLGSGYSTDTQYF.

This CDR3 is CASSSYLGYTDTQYF. CDR3 sequence (DNA): TGTGCCAGCAGCTCCTACCTTGGGTACACAGATACGCAGTATTTT. The chain couples TRBV11-2 to TRBJ2-3, with D unresolved. Germline V gene lookup returns CDR1 SGHAT and CDR2 FQNNGV. This CDR3 is built from 15 residues. V lost 4 bases and J lost 2, with 13 bases in between.

The genes are TRBV9 and TRBJ1-2; 8 nucleotides align to TRBD1. There are 15 residues in the CDR3. The J segment lost 6 bases and the V segment lost 4 bases, leaving 11 bases of the junction unmatched. The germline CDR1 and CDR2 sequences are SGDLS and YYNGEE. CDR3 protein: CASSPQGTGLNGYTF. CDR3 coding DNA: TGTGCCAGCAGCCCTCAAGGGACAGGATTAAATGGCTACACCTTC.

The rearrangement uses TRBV9 and TRBJ2-1, with TRBD2 matching over 11 bases. With V trimmed by 1 base and J by 1 base, 10 bases remained unmatched. This CDR3 has 19 amino acids. CDR1 is SGDLS and CDR2 is YYNGEE in the germline V gene. This chain's CDR3 is CASSVQGLAGGESYNEQFF. The CDR3 nucleotides read TGTGCCAGCAGCGTACAAGGCCTAGCGGGAGGAGAATCCTACAATGAGCAGTTCTTC.

This clone appeared a single time. The genes are TRBV19 and TRBJ2-7; the D is unclear. This CDR3 is 14 amino acids long. The germline V gene encodes CDR1 LNHDA and CDR2 SQIVND (reference sequence). V lost 8 bases to trimming and J lost 3 bases, with 17 bases between them. The CDR3 DNA is TGTGCCAGTTCTGCTGTTGGCGGTGGCTACGAGCAGTACTTC. It yields the protein CASSAVGGGYEQYF.

The rearrangement joins TRBV11-2 to TRBJ1-5; 10 bases map to TRBD1. With V trimmed by 2 bases and J by 4 bases, 8 bases remained unmatched. CDR1 and CDR2 from the germline V gene are SGHAT and FQNNGV. The CDR3 sequence is 17 residues long. The CDR3 sequence: CASSLFAGTGANQPQHF. CDR3 DNA sequence: TGTGCCAGCAGCTTATTTGCCGGGACAGGGGCAAATCAGCCCCAGCATTTT.

The chain joins TRBV4-3 to TRBJ1-1; tentative D call: TRBD1 (5 bases). This CDR3 spans 19 amino acids. Germline values: CDR1 LGHNA, CDR2 YSLEER. V was clipped by 1 base and J by 5 bases, with 26 bases between them. Here the CDR3 reads CASSQALTGYPGGETEAFF. The CDR3, as DNA: TGCGCCAGCAGCCAAGCCCTCACCGGTTACCCCGGGGGTGAAACTGAAGCTTTCTTT.

The chain uses TRBV11-1 and TRBJ1-1; D unresolved. The V end was cut by 2 bases, the J end by 0 bases, with 7 bases between. This CDR3 has 14 amino acids. Germline CDR1 is SGHAT and CDR2 is FQDESV (reference sequence). The CDR3 protein is CASSLRGMNTEAFF. The CDR3 nucleotides read TGTGCCAGCAGCTTACGGGGAATGAACACTGAAGCTTTCTTT.

In this sample, this clone turned up a few times. The genes are TRBV7-6 and TRBJ1-3; D is perhaps TRBD1 (6 bases). CDR1 SGHVS and CDR2 FNYEAQ come from the germline V gene. The V gene lost 5 bases and the J gene lost 8 bases, with 22 bases spanning the gap. The CDR3 extends over 16 amino acids. CDR3 residues: CASSPWGDTDVDTIYF. The DNA of the CDR3 is TGTGCCAGCAGCCCATGGGGGGACACGGATGTTGACACCATATATTTT.

V is TRBV4-2 and J is TRBJ2-2, with 10 positions matching TRBD2. V gave up 6 bases and J gave up 4 bases; unmatched junction bases: 5. Looked up from germline, CDR1 is LGHNA and CDR2 is YNFKEQ. The CDR3 loop spans 15 amino acids. CDR3 DNA: TGTGCCAGCAGTTCTAGCGGGAGTGGCACCGGGGAGCTGTTTTTT. It encodes CASSSSGSGTGELFF.

The chain links TRBV7-2 to TRBJ2-1, with 11 nucleotides matching TRBD2. V lost 1 base, J lost 7 bases, and 6 bases stayed unmatched. The CDR3 spans 16 residues. The germline gives CDR1 SGHTA, CDR2 FQGNSA. The CDR3 nucleotides read TGTGCCAGCAGCTTAGGGACTAGCGGGTTACTAAATGAGCAGTTCTTC. As protein: CASSLGTSGLLNEQFF.